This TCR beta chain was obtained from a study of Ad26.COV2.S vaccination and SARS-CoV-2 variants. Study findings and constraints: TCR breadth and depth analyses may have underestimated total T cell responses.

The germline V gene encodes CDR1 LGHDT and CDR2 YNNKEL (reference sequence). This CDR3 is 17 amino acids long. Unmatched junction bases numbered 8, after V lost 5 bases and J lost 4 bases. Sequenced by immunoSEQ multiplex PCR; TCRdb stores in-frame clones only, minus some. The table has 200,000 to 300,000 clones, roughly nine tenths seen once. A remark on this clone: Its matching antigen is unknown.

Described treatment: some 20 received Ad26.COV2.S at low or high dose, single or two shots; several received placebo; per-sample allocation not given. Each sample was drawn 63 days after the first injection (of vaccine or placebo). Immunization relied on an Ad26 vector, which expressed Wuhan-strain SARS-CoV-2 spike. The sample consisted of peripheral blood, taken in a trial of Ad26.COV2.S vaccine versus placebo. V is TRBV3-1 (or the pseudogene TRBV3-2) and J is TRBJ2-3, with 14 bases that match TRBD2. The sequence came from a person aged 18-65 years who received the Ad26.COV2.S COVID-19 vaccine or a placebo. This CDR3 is CASSFGLAGGGADTQYF. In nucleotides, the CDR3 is TGTGCCAGCAGCTTCGGACTAGCGGGAGGAGGGGCAGATACGCAGTATTTT.